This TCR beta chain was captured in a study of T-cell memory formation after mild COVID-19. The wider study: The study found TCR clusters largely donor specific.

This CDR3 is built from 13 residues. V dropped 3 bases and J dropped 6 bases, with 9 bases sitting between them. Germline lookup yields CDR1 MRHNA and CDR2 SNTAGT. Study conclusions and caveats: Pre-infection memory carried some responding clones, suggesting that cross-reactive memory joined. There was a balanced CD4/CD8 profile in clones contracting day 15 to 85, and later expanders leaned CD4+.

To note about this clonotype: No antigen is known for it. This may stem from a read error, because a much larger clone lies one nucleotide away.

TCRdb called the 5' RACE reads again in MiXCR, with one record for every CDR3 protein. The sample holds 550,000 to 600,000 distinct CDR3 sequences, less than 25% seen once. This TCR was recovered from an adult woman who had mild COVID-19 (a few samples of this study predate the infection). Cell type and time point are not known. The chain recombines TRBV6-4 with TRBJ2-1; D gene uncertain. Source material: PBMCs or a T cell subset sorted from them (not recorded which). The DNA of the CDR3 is TGTGCCAGCAGTGAGAGGTGGGGCAATGAGCAGTTCTTC. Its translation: CASSERWGNEQFF.